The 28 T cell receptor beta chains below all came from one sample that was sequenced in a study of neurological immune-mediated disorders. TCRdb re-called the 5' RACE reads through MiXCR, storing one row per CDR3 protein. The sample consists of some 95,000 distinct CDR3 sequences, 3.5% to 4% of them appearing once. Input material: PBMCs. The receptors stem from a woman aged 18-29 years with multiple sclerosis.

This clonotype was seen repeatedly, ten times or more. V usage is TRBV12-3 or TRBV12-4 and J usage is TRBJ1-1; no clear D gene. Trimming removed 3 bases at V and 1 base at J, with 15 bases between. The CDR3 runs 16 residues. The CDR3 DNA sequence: TGTGCCAGCAGTTTTTGGGCCGCCGGACCGAACACTGAAGCTTTCTTT. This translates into CASSFWAAGPNTEAFF.

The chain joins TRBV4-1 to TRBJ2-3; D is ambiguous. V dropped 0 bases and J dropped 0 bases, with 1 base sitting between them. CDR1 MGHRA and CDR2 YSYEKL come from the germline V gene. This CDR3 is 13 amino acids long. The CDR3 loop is CASSQESTDTQYF. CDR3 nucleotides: TGCGCCAGCAGCCAAGAGAGCACAGATACGCAGTATTTT.

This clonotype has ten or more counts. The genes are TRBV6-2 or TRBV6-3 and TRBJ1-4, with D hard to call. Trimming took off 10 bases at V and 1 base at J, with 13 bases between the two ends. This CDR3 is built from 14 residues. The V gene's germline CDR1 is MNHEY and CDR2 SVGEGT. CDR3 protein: CAIEMVVTNEKLFF. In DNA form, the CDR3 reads TGTGCCATCGAGATGGTCGTAACTAATGAAAAACTGTTTTTT.

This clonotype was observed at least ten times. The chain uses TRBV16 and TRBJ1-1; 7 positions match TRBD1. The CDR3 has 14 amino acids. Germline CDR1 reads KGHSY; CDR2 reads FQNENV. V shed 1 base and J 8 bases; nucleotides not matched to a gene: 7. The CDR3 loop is CASSQFQGGKEAFF. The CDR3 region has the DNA TGTGCCAGCAGCCAATTTCAGGGGGGTAAAGAAGCTTTCTTT. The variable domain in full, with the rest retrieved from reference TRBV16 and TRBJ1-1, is GEEVAQTPKHLVRGEGQKAKLYCAPIKGHSYVFWYQQVLKNEFKFLISFQNENVFDETGMPKERFSAKCLPNSPCSLEIQATKLEDSAVYFCASSQFQGGKEAFFGQGTRLTVV.

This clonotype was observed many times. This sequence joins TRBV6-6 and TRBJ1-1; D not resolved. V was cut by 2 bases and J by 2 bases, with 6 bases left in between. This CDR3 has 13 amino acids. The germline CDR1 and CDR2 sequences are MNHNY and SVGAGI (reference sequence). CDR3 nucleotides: TGTGCCAGCAGTTACACGGCCAACACTGAAGCTTTCTTT. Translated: CASSYTANTEAFF.

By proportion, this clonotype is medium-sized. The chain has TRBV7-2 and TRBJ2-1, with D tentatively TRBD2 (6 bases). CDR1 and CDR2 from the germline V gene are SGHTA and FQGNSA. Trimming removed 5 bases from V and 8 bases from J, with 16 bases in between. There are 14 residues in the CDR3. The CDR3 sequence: CASSPTSLAYEQFF. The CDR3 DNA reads TGTGCCAGCAGCCCAACTAGCCTGGCTTATGAGCAGTTCTTC. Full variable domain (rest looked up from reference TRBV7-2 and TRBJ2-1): GAGVSQSPSNKVTEKGKDVELRCDPISGHTALYWYRQSLGQGLEFLIYFQGNSAPDKSGLPSDRFSAERTGGSVSTLTIQRTQQEDSAVYLCASSPTSLAYEQFFGPGTRLTVL.

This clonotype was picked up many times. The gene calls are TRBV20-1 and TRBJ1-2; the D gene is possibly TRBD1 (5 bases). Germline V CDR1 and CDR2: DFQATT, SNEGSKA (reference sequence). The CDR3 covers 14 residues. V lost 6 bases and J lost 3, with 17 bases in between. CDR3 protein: CSAQGGGTDYGYTF. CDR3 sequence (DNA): TGCAGTGCCCAAGGTGGGGGGACGGACTATGGCTACACCTTC.

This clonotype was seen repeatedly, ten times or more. In nucleotides, the CDR3 is TGCGCCAGCAGTGAAAATGCCGGGACAGGGTTAAATCAGCCCCAGCATTTT. Translation: CASSENAGTGLNQPQHF. The V and J genes are TRBV10-2 and TRBJ1-5; 9 nucleotides line up with TRBD1. This CDR3 comprises 17 residues. The germline gives CDR1 WSHSY, CDR2 SAAADI. V lost 3 bases to trimming and J lost 4 bases; unmatched junction nucleotides: 10.

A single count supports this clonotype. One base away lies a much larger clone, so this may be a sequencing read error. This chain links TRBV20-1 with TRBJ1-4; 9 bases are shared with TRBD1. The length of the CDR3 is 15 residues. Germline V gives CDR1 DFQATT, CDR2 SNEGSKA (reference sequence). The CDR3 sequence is CSAWTGASTNDKLFF. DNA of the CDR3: TGCAGTGCTTGGACAGGGGCGTCAACTAATGATAAACTGTTTTTT.

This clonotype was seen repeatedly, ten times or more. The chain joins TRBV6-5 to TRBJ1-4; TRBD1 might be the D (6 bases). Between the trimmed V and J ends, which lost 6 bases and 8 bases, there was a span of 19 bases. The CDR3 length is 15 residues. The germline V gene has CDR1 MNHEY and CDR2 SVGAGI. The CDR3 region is CASSPGGGAGEKLFF. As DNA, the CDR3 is TGTGCCAGCAGCCCCGGTGGGGGGGCCGGAGAAAAACTGTTTTTT.

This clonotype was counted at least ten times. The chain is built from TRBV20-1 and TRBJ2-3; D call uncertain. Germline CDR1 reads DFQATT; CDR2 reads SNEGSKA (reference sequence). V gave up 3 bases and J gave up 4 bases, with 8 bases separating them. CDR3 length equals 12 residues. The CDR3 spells CSASFRADTQYF. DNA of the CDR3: TGCAGTGCTAGTTTTAGAGCAGATACGCAGTATTTT.

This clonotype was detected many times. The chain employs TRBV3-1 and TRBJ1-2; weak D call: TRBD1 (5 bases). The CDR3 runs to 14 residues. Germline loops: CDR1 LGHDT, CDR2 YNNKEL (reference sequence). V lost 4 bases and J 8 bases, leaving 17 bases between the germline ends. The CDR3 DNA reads TGTGCCAGCAGCCGCGAACAGGAGGTTGGCGGCTACACCTTC. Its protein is CASSREQEVGGYTF.

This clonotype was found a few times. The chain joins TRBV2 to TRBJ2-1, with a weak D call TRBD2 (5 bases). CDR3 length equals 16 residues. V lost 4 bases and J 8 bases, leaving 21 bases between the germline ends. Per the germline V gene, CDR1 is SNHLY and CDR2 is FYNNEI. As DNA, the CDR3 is TGTGCCAGCAGTGGGGTCGAGAACGGAGGACTTTATGAGCAGTTCTTC. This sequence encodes CASSGVENGGLYEQFF.

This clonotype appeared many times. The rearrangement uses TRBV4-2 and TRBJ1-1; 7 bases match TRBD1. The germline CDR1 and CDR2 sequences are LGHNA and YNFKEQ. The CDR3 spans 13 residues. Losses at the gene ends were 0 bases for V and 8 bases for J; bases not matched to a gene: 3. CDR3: CASSQDQDREAFF. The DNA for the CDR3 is TGTGCCAGCAGCCAAGATCAGGACAGGGAAGCTTTCTTT.

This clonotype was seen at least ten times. The CDR3 nucleotides read TGCAGCGCCTGGGGCTCCTACAATGAGCAGTTCTTC. Amino acid sequence: CSAWGSYNEQFF. The chain couples TRBV29-1 to TRBJ2-1; no clear D. Trimming left V 7 bases short and J 0 bases short, with 7 bases between. The CDR3 is 12 residues long. Germline-derived CDR1 and CDR2 are SQVTM and ANQGSEA.

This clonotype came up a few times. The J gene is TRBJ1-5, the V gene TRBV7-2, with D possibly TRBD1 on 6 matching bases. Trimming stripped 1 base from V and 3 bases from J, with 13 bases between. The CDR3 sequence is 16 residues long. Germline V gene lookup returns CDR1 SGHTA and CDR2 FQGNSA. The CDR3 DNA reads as TGTGCCAGCAGCTTAGTAGGGGGGTCCTTCAATCAGCCCCAGCATTTT. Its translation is CASSLVGGSFNQPQHF. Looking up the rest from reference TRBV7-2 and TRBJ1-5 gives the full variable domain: GAGVSQSPSNKVTEKGKDVELRCDPISGHTALYWYRQSLGQGLEFLIYFQGNSAPDKSGLPSDRFSAERTGGSVSTLTIQRTQQEDSAVYLCASSLVGGSFNQPQHFGDGTRLSIL.

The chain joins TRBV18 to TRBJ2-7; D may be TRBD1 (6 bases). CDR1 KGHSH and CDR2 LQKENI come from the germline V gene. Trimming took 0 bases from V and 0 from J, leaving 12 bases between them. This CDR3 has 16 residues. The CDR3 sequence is CASSPPEMDSSYEQYF. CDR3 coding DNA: TGTGCCAGCTCACCACCGGAGATGGACAGCTCCTACGAGCAGTACTTC.

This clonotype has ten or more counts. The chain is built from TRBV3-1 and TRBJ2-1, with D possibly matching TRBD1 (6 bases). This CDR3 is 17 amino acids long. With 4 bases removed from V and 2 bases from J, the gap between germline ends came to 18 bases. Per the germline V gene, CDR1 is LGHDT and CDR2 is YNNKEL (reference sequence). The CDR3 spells CASSPTPLQGTYNEQFF. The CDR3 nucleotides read TGTGCCAGCAGCCCTACACCACTACAGGGTACCTACAATGAGCAGTTCTTC.

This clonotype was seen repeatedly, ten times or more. DNA for the CDR3: TGTGCCAGTAGTAAGGAGGAGTTGGGGTATGAAGCTTTCTTT. This gives the protein CASSKEELGYEAFF. The chain employs TRBV19 and TRBJ1-1; D not certain. Germline CDR1 LNHDA, CDR2 SQIVND (reference sequence). CDR3 length: 14 amino acids. V shed 4 bases and J shed 7 bases, with 16 bases lying between them.

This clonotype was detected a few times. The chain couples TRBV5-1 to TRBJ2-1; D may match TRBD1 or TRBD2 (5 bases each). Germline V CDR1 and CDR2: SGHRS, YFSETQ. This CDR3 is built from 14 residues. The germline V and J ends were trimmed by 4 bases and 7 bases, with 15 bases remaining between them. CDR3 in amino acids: CASSPQGVSNEQFF. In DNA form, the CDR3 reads TGCGCCAGCAGCCCTCAGGGAGTTAGTAATGAGCAGTTCTTC.

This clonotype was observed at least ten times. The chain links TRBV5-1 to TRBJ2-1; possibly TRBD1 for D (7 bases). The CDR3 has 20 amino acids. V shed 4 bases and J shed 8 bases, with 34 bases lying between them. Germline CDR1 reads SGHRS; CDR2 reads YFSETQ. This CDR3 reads CASSVTGLLGGDLTGDEQFF. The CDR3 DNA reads TGCGCCAGCAGCGTGACAGGGTTGTTAGGCGGGGACCTGACCGGGGATGAGCAGTTCTTC. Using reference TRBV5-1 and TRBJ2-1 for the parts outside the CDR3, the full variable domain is KAGVTQTPRYLIKTRGQQVTLSCSPISGHRSVSWYQQTPGQGLQFLFEYFSETQRNKGNFPGRFSGRQFSNSRSEMNVSTLELGDSALYLCASSVTGLLGGDLTGDEQFFGPGTRLTVL.

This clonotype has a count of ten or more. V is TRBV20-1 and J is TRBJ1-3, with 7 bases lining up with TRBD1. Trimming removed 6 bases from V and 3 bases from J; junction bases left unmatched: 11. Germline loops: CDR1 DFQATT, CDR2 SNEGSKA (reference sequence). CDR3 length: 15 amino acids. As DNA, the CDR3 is TGCAGTGCCCCCAGGGGGGGGGCGTATGGAAACACCATATATTTT. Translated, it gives CSAPRGGAYGNTIYF.

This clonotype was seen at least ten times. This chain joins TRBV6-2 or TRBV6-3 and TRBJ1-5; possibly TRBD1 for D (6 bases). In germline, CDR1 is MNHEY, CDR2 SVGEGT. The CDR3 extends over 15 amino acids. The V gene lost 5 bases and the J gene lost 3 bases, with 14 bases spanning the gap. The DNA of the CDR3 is TGTGCCAGCAGTAGGGGACACCAATTCAATCAGCCCCAGCATTTT. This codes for CASSRGHQFNQPQHF.

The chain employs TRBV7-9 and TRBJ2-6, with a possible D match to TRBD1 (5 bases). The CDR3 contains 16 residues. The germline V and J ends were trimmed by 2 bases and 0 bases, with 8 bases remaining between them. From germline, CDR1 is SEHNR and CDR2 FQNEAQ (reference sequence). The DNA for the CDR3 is TGTGCCAGCAGCTTATTACAGGTCTCTGGGGCCAACGTCCTGACTTTC. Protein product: CASSLLQVSGANVLTF.

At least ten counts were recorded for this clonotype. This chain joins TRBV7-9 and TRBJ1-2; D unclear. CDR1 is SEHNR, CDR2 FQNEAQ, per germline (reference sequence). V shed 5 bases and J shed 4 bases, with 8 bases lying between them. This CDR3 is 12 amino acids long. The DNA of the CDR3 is TGTGCCAGCAGCCCCGAACCCTATGGCTACACCTTC. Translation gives CASSPEPYGYTF.

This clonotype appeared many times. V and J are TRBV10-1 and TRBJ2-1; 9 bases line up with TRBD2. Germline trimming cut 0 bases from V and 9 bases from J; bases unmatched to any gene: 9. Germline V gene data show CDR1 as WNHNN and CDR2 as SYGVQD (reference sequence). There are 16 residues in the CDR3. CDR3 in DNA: TGCGCCAGCAGTGAGTCGGGGAGCGGGAGGTGGGGTGAGCAGTTCTTC. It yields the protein CASSESGSGRWGEQFF.

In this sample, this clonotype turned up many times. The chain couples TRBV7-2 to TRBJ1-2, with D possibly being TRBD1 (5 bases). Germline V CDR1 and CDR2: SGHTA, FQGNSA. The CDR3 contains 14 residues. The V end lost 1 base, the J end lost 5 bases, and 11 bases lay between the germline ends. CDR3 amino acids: CASSLEAGPYGYTF. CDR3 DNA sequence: TGTGCCAGCAGCTTAGAGGCAGGGCCTTATGGCTACACCTTC.

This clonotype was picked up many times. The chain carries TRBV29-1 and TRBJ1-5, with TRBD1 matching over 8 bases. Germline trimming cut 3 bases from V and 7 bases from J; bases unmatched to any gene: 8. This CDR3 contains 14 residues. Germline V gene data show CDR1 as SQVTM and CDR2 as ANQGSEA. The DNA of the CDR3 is TGCAGCGTTGATGACGGGACAGGTGGACAGCCCCAGCATTTT. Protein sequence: CSVDDGTGGQPQHF.